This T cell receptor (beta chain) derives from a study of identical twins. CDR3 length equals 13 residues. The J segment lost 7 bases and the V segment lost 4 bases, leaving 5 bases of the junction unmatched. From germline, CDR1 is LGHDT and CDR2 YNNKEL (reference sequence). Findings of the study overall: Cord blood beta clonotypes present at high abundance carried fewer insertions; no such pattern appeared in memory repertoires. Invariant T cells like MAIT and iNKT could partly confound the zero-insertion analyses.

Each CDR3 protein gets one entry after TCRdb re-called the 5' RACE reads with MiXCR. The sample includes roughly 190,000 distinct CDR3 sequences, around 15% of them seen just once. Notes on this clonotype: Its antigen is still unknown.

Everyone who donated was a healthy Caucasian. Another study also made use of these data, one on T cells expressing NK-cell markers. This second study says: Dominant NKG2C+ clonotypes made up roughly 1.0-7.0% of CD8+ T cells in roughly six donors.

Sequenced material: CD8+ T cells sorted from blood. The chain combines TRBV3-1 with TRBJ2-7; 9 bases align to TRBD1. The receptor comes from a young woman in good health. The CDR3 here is CASSLGTGREQYF. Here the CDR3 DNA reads TGTGCCAGCAGCCTCGGGACAGGGAGGGAGCAGTACTTC.